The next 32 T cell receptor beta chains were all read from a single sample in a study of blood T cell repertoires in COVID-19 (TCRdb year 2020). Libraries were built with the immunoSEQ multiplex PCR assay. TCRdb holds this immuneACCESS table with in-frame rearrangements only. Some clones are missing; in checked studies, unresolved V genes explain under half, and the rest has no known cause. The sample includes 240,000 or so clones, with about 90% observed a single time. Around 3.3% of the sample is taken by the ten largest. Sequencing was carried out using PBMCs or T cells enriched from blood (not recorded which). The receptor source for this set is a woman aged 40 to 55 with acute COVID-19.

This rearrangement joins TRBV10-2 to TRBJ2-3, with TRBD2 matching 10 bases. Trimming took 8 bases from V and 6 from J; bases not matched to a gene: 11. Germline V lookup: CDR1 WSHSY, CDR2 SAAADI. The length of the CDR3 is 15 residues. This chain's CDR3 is CASSPGLALTDTQYF. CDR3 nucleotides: TGCGCCAGCTCCCCGGGACTAGCGCTCACGGATACGCAGTATTTT.

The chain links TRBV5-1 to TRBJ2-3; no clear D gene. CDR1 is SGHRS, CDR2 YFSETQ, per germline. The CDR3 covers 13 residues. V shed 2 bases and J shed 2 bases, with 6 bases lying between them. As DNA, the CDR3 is TGCGCCAGCAGCTTACAAGACACAGATACGCAGTATTTT. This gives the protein CASSLQDTDTQYF.

DNA for the CDR3: TGTGCCAGCAGCCAAGGAGGTCAGCCCCAGCATTTT. Its protein product is CASSQGGQPQHF. The V and J genes are TRBV3-1 (or the pseudogene TRBV3-2) and TRBJ1-5; D is unresolved. The CDR3 runs 12 residues. Germline CDR1 reads LGHDT; CDR2 reads YNNKEL (reference sequence). V lost 1 base to trimming and J lost 6 bases, with 4 bases between them.

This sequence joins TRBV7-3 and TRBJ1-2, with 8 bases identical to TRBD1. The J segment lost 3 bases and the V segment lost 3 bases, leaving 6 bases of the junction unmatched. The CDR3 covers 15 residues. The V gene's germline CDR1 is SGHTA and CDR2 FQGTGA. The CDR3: CASSLTGVSDYGYTF. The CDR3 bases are TGTGCCAGCAGCTTGACAGGGGTATCAGACTATGGCTACACCTTC. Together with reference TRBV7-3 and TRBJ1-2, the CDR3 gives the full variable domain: GAGVSQTPSNKVTEKGKYVELRCDPISGHTALYWYRQSLGQGPEFLIYFQGTGAADDSGLPNDRFFAVRPEGSVSTLKIQRTERGDSAVYLCASSLTGVSDYGYTFGSGTRLTVV.

The DNA for the CDR3 is TGTGCCATCAGAGCTAATAGCGGGGGGACCGGCTACGAGCAGTACTTC. Its translation is CAIRANSGGTGYEQYF. This chain uses TRBV10-3 with TRBJ2-7; TRBD2 agrees at 10 bases. CDR3 size: 16 residues. Germline loops: CDR1 ENHRY, CDR2 SYGVKD. V gave up 6 bases and J gave up 3 bases; unmatched junction bases: 11.

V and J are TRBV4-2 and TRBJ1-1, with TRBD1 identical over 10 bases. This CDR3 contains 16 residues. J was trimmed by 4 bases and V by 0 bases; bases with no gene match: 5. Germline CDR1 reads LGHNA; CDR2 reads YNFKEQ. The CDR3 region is CASSQEQGQGGTEAFF. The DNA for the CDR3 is TGTGCCAGCAGCCAAGAGCAAGGACAGGGGGGCACTGAAGCTTTCTTT.

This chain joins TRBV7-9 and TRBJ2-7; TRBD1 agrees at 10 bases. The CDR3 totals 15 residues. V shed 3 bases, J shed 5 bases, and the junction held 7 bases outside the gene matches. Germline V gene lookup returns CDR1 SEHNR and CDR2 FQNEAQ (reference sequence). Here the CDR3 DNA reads TGTGCCAGCAGCTTTGGGGGGGACAGGGGCCACGAGCAGTACTTC. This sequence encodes CASSFGGDRGHEQYF.

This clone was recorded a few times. CDR3 nucleotides: TGTGCCAGCAGTTTTCTCCAAGCTGAAAAACTGTTTTTT. Protein product: CASSFLQAEKLFF. The V gene is TRBV6-2 or TRBV6-3, the J gene TRBJ1-4, with D unresolved. Trimming cost V 4 bases and J 7 bases, with 10 bases left between them. The CDR3 extends over 13 amino acids. Per the germline V gene, CDR1 is MNHEY and CDR2 is SVGEGT.

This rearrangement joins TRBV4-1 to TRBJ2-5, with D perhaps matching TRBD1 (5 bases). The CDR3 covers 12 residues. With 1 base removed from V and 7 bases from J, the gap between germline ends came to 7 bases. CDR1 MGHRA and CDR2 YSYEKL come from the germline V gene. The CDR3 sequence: CASSQVRGTQYF. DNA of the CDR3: TGCGCCAGCAGCCAAGTAAGGGGGACCCAGTACTTC.

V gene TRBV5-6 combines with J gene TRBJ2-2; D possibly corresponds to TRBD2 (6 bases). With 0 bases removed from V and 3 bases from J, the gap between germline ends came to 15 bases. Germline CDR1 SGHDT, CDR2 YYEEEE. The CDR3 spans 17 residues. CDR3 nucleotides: TGTGCCAGCAGCTTGGCCTTAGCGGCATTCGACACCGGGGAGCTGTTTTTT. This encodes CASSLALAAFDTGELFF.

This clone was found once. CDR3 sequence: CASSTGLAVHEQYF. The CDR3 nucleotides are TGTGCCAGTAGTACGGGACTAGCGGTCCACGAGCAGTACTTC. The rearrangement uses TRBV19 and TRBJ2-7, with 11 bases identical to TRBD2. Looked up from germline, CDR1 is LNHDA and CDR2 is SQIVND (reference sequence). CDR3 length: 14 residues. Losses at the gene ends were 4 bases for V and 5 bases for J; bases not matched to a gene: 4.

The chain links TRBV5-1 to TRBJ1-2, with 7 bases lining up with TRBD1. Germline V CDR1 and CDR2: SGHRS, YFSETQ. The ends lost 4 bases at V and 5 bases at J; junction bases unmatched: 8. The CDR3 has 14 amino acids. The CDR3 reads CASSLDRELYGYTF. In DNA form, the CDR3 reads TGCGCCAGCAGCCTCGACAGGGAACTGTATGGCTACACCTTC.

Here the CDR3 DNA reads TGTGCCAGCAGTGAATCGGGGGATATAGGTGAGCAGTTCTTC. This translates into CASSESGDIGEQFF. J is TRBJ2-1 and V is TRBV25-1; D might be TRBD2 (6 bases). Germline CDR1 reads MGHDK; CDR2 reads SYGVNS. V was clipped by 1 base and J by 9 bases, with 13 bases between them. CDR3 length: 14 amino acids.

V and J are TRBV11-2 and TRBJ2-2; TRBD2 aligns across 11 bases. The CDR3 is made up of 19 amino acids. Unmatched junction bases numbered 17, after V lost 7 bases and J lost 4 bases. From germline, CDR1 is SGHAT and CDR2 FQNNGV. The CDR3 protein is CASTLAGGGSLRVTGELFF. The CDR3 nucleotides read TGTGCCAGCACCCTAGCGGGGGGCGGGAGCCTCCGGGTCACCGGGGAGCTGTTTTTT.

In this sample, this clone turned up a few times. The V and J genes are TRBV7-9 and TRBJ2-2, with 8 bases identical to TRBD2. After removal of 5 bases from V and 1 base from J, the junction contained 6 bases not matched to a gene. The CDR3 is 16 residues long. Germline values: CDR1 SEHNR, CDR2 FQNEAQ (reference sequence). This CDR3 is CASSVGGGQNTGELFF. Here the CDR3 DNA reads TGTGCCAGCAGCGTTGGCGGGGGGCAGAACACCGGGGAGCTGTTTTTT.

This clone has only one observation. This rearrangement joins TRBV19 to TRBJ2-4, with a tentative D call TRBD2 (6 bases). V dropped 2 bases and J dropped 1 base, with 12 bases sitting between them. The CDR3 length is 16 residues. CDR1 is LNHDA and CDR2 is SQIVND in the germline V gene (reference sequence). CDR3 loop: CASSILAGLAKNIQYF. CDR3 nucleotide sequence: TGTGCCAGTAGTATATTGGCGGGGCTCGCCAAAAACATTCAGTACTTC. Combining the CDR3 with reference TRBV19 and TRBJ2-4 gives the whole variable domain DGGITQSPKYLFRKEGQNVTLSCEQNLNHDAMYWYRQDPGQGLRLIYYSQIVNDFQKGDIAEGYSVSREKKESFPLTVTSAQKNPTAFYLCASSILAGLAKNIQYFGAGTRLSVL.

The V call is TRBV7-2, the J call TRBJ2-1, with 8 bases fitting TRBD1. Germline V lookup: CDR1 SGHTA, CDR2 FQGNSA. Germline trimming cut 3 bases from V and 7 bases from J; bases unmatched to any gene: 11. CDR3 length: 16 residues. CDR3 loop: CASSLGGQGAGNEQFF. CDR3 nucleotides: TGTGCCAGCAGCTTGGGTGGGCAGGGGGCGGGTAATGAGCAGTTCTTC.

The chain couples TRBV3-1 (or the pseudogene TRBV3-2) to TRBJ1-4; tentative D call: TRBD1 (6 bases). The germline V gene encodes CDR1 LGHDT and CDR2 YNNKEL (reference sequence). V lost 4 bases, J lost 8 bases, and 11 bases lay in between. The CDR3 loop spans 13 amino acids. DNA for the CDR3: TGTGCCAGCAGCCCCGGGACAAGAGAAAAACTGTTTTTT. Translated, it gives CASSPGTREKLFF.

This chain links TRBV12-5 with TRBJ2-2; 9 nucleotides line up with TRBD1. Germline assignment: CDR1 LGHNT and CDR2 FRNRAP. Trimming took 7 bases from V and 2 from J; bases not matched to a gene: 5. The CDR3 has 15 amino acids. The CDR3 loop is CASAPDRGNTGELFF. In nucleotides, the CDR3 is TGTGCTAGTGCCCCGGACAGGGGAAACACCGGGGAGCTGTTTTTT.

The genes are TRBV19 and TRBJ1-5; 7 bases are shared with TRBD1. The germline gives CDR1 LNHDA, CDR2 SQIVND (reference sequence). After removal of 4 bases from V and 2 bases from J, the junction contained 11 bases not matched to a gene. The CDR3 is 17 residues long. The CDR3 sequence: CASSTKPDRAGNQPQHF. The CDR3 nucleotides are TGTGCCAGTAGTACAAAACCAGACAGGGCTGGCAATCAGCCCCAGCATTTT.

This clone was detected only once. The CDR3 region is CASSLFSSGNTGELFF. As DNA, the CDR3 is TGCGCCAGCAGCTTATTTTCTAGCGGGAACACCGGGGAGCTGTTTTTT. The rearrangement joins TRBV5-1 to TRBJ2-2; 7 bases map to TRBD2. Per germline, CDR1 SGHRS and CDR2 YFSETQ. This CDR3 comprises 16 residues. With V trimmed by 2 bases and J by 1 base, 5 bases remained unmatched.

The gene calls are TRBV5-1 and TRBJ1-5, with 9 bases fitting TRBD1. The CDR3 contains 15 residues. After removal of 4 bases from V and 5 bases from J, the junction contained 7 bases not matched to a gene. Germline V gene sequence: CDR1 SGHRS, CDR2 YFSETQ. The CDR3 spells CASSPRTGDDQPQHF. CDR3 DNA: TGCGCCAGCAGCCCTAGGACAGGGGACGATCAGCCCCAGCATTTT. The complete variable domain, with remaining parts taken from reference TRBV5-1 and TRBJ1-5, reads KAGVTQTPRYLIKTRGQQVTLSCSPISGHRSVSWYQQTPGQGLQFLFEYFSETQRNKGNFPGRFSGRQFSNSRSEMNVSTLELGDSALYLCASSPRTGDDQPQHFGDGTRLSIL.

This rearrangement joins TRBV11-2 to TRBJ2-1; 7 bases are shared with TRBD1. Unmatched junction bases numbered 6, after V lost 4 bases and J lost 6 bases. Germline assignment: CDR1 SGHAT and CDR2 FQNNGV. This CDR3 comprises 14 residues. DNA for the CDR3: TGTGCCAGCAGCTCAGGGGGTGGATCCAATGAGCAGTTCTTC. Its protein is CASSSGGGSNEQFF.

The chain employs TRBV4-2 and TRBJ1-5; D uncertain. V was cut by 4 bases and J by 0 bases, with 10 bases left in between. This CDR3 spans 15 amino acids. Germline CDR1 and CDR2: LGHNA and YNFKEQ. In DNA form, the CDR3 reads TGTGCCAGCAGCCTGGTGACTGGTAGCAATCAGCCCCAGCATTTT. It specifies CASSLVTGSNQPQHF.

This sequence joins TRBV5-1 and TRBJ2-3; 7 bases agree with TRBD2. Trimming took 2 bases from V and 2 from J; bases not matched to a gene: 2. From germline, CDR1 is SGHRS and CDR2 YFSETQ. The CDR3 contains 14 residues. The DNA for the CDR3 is TGCGCCAGCAGCTTTAGCGGGTCCACAGATACGCAGTATTTT. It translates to CASSFSGSTDTQYF.

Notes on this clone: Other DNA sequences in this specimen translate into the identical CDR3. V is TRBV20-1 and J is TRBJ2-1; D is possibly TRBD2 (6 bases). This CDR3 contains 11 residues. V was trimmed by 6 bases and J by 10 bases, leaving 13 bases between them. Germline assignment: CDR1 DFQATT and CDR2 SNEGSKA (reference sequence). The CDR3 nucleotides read TGCAGTGCCCTACTAGCTAACGAGCAGTTCTTC. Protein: CSALLANEQFF.

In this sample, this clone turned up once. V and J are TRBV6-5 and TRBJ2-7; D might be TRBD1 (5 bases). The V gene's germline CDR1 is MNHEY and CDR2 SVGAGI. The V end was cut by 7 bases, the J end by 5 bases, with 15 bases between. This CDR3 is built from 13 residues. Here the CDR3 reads CASTKGLSDEQYF. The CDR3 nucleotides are TGTGCCAGCACTAAGGGGCTGTCCGACGAGCAGTACTTC.

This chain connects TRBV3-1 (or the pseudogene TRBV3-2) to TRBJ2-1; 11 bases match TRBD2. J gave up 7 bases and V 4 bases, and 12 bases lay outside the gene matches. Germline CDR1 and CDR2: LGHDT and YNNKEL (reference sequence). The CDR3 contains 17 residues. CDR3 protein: CASSRRTGLAGRNEQFF. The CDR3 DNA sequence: TGTGCCAGCAGCCGTCGGACCGGACTAGCGGGTAGGAATGAGCAGTTCTTC.

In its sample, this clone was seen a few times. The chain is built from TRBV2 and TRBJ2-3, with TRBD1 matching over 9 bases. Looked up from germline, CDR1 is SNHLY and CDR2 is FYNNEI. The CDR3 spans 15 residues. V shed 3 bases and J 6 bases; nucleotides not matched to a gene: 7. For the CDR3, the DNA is TGTGCCAGCAGTGATGGGGACAGGGAGTTTGATACGCAGTATTTT. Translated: CASSDGDREFDTQYF.

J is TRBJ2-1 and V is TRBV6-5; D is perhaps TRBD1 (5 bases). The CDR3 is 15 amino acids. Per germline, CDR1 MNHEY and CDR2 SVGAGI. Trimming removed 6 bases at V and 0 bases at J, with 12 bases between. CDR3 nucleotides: TGTGCCAGCAGGAAGGGGTGGGTCTCCTACAATGAGCAGTTCTTC. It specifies CASRKGWVSYNEQFF.

The CDR3 is CASSYAGLERNEQFF. DNA for the CDR3: TGTGCCAGCAGTTACGCGGGACTAGAGCGCAATGAGCAGTTCTTC. V and J are TRBV6-5 and TRBJ2-1, with 8 bases aligning to TRBD2. V trimming: 2 bases; J trimming: 6 bases; junction bases outside the gene matches: 6. CDR3 length equals 15 residues. Germline V gene sequence: CDR1 MNHEY, CDR2 SVGAGI.

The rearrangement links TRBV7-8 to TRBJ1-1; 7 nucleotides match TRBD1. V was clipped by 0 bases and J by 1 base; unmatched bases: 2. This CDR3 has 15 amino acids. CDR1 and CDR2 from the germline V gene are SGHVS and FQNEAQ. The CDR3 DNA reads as TGTGCCAGCAGCTTAGCGACAGGGAGGAACACTGAAGCTTTCTTT. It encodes CASSLATGRNTEAFF. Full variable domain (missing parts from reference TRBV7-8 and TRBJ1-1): GAGVSQSPRYKVAKRGQDVALRCDPISGHVSLFWYQQALGQGPEFLTYFQNEAQLDKSGLPSDRFFAERPEGSVSTLKIQRTQQEDSAVYLCASSLATGRNTEAFFGQGTRLTVV.